What follows are 10 T cell receptor beta chains derived from one specimen sequenced in a study of blood T cell repertoires in COVID-19 (dated by TCRdb to the early 2020s). Libraries were prepared through the immunoSEQ multiplex PCR assay. TCRdb mirrors the immuneACCESS table, restricted to in-frame sequences. Some clones are absent from its copies; in checked studies, under half trace to an unresolved V gene, and the reason for the others is unknown. This sample lists approximately 340,000 clones; about four fifths were detected once. Just under 3% of the sample is taken by the ten largest. Material: peripheral blood. Receptor source: a man aged 30 to 39 with active or convalescent COVID-19.

The chain combines TRBV6-2 or TRBV6-3 with TRBJ2-7, with D maybe TRBD2 (6 bases). Germline CDR1 is MNHEY and CDR2 is SVGEGT. Trimming pared 5 bases from V and 7 bases from J, leaving 12 bases between. The CDR3 extends over 12 amino acids. CDR3 in amino acids: CASSPNRGEQYF. Written as DNA, the CDR3 is TGTGCCAGCAGTCCCAATCGGGGGGAGCAGTACTTC.

This chain connects TRBV11-2 to TRBJ2-6; D is possibly TRBD1 (5 bases). The CDR3 has 15 amino acids. V dropped 0 bases and J dropped 2 bases, with 5 bases sitting between them. Germline V gene data show CDR1 as SGHAT and CDR2 as FQNNGV. DNA of the CDR3: TGTGCCAGCAGCTTAGAGGGGCCTGGGGCCAACGTCCTGACTTTC. This codes for CASSLEGPGANVLTF.

This clone was seen only once. V and J are TRBV7-3 and TRBJ2-2, with 9 bases lining up with TRBD1. Germline values: CDR1 SGHTA, CDR2 FQGTGA. CDR3 size: 14 residues. Trimming took 4 bases from V and 6 from J; bases not matched to a gene: 3. In nucleotides, the CDR3 is TGTGCCAGCAGCTCAGACAGGGGGTCCGGGGAGCTGTTTTTT. It specifies CASSSDRGSGELFF. Full variable domain (outside the CDR3, taken from reference TRBV7-3 and TRBJ2-2): GAGVSQTPSNKVTEKGKYVELRCDPISGHTALYWYRQSLGQGPEFLIYFQGTGAADDSGLPNDRFFAVRPEGSVSTLKIQRTERGDSAVYLCASSSDRGSGELFFGEGSRLTVL.

V usage is TRBV5-6 and J usage is TRBJ1-2; D is ambiguous. CDR3 length: 16 amino acids. The V end was cut by 0 bases, the J end by 4 bases, with 16 bases between. Germline values: CDR1 SGHDT, CDR2 YYEEEE. The CDR3 nucleotides read TGTGCCAGCAGCTTGGCTTCCGGTCGAGCACTCTATGGCTACACCTTC. Translation gives CASSLASGRALYGYTF.

The V call is TRBV6-1, the J call TRBJ1-6, with no clear D. CDR1 is MNHNS and CDR2 is SASEGT in the germline V gene. The CDR3 is 16 residues long. V gave up 4 bases and J gave up 6 bases, with 16 bases separating them. The chain's CDR3 is CASSVLPRESNSPLHF. CDR3 in DNA: TGTGCCAGCAGTGTTCTACCGCGGGAAAGTAATTCACCCCTCCACTTT.

In this sample, this clone turned up a few times. This chain uses TRBV5-4 with TRBJ2-1, with D hard to call. The CDR3 totals 15 residues. CDR1 is SGHNT, CDR2 YYREEE, per germline (reference sequence). V was trimmed by 0 bases and J by 0 bases, leaving 7 bases between them. The CDR3 is CASSLGAPSYNEQFF. In DNA form, the CDR3 reads TGTGCCAGCAGCTTGGGGGCACCCTCCTACAATGAGCAGTTCTTC. The full variable domain, rest sourced from reference TRBV5-4 and TRBJ2-1, is ETGVTQSPTHLIKTRGQQVTLRCSSQSGHNTVSWYQQALGQGPQFIFQYYREEENGRGNFPPRFSGLQFPNYSSELNVNALELDDSALYLCASSLGAPSYNEQFFGPGTRLTVL.

The rearrangement links TRBV4-1 to TRBJ1-1; 10 bases fit TRBD1. CDR1 is MGHRA and CDR2 is YSYEKL in the germline V gene. V shed 4 bases, J shed 11 bases, and the junction held 25 bases outside the gene matches. This CDR3 spans 19 amino acids. CDR3 amino acids: CASSLMANYPGTGDQRAFF. The CDR3 DNA reads as TGCGCCAGCAGCCTCATGGCTAACTACCCCGGGACAGGGGATCAGCGGGCTTTCTTT.

This clone has more than one count but fewer than ten. The chain uses TRBV5-1 and TRBJ1-4; possibly TRBD1 for D (5 bases). Germline lookup yields CDR1 SGHRS and CDR2 YFSETQ. CDR3 size: 13 residues. With 2 bases removed from V and 5 bases from J, the gap between germline ends came to 7 bases. The CDR3, as DNA: TGCGCCAGCAGCTTACAGGCCAATGAAAAACTGTTTTTT. Its protein is CASSLQANEKLFF.

This chain uses TRBV14 with TRBJ2-1; possible D gene TRBD2, 7 bases. The V end was cut by 4 bases, the J end by 4 bases, with 26 bases between. The CDR3 runs to 19 residues. Germline CDR1 SGHDN, CDR2 FVKESK. The chain's CDR3 is CASSLPFYRRGAIYNEQFF. CDR3 DNA sequence: TGTGCCAGCAGCCTCCCCTTTTATCGACGGGGGGCCATTTACAATGAGCAGTTCTTC.

The chain uses TRBV19 and TRBJ2-2, with 10 bases that match TRBD1. The CDR3 runs to 17 residues. Germline lookup yields CDR1 LNHDA and CDR2 SQIVND (reference sequence). Trimming removed 4 bases from V and 0 bases from J; junction bases left unmatched: 5. CDR3 DNA: TGTGCCAGTAGTACCCGGGACAGGGGAGCGAACACCGGGGAGCTGTTTTTT. Encoded protein: CASSTRDRGANTGELFF.